A selection of T cell receptor beta chains follows, all from one sample in a study of blood T cell repertoires in COVID-19. The data were produced by immunoSEQ multiplex PCR, yet TCRdb's version contains in-frame clones alone and is incomplete. Seen here are approximately 230,000 clones, approximately 90% observed once, and the top ten hold over 2%. Sequenced sample: peripheral blood. The receptors were gathered from a man aged 25 to 40 who had recovered from COVID-19. CDR3s include the opening cysteine and the closing phenylalanine or tryptophan. The D gene is left open where the match is weak. Rows may omit the clone size; those that give it use once, few, many or a size class.

j_gene	v_gene	abundance	d_gene	CDR3nt	CDR3aa
TRBJ1-3	TRBV4-2	-	-	TGTGCCAGCAGCCAAGACGGAGGAAATGGAAACACCATATATTTT	CASSQDGGNGNTIYF
TRBJ2-7	TRBV2	few	-	TGTGCCAGCGTCAAACAGGGTTTGGCCTACGAGCAGTACTTC	CASVKQGLAYEQYF
TRBJ1-1	TRBV5-4	-	-	TGTGCCAGCAGCAACCCGATCGCCGGGGGATTGGGAGCTTTCTTT	CASSNPIAGGLGAFF
TRBJ1-4	TRBV10-3	-	TRBD1	TGTGCCATCAGTGAGTTAACAGGGGAGGATGAAAAACTGTTTTTT	CAISELTGEDEKLFF
TRBJ1-2	TRBV7-8	-	TRBD1	TGTGCCAGCAGCTTCGCTCGGACAGGGGAAGGCTACACCTTC	CASSFARTGEGYTF
TRBJ1-6	TRBV4-3	-	-	TGCGCCAGCAGCCAAAACCCAGGGGCGAAAAATTCACCCCTCCACTTT	CASSQNPGAKNSPLHF
TRBJ1-2	TRBV10-1	-	TRBD1	TGCGCCAACACAGGGCCAGGGGGTGGCTACACCTTC	CANTGPGGGYTF
TRBJ2-7	TRBV5-6	-	-	TGTGCCAGCAGCAACGGACATTTATACGAGCAGTACTTC	CASSNGHLYEQYF
TRBJ1-1	TRBV11-3	-	-	TGTGCCAGCAGCCGATACTATAACACTGAAGCTTTCTTT	CASSRYYNTEAFF
TRBJ2-1	TRBV6-5	-	-	TGTGCCAGCAGTTACCTAGTCGGGGAGCAGTTCTTC	CASSYLVGEQFF
TRBJ2-7	TRBV7-9	-	-	TGTGCCAGCAGCCCCGGGACATTCTTGACCTACGAGCAGTACTTC	CASSPGTFLTYEQYF
TRBJ1-2	TRBV19	-	-	TGTGCCAGTAGACTTCTCAGGGAGGGTCGGGGCTACACCTTC	CASRLLREGRGYTF
TRBJ1-2	TRBV28	-	TRBD1	TGTGCCAGCAGGGACAGGGGGAACGGCTACACCTTC	CASRDRGNGYTF
TRBJ1-2	TRBV6-5	-	-	TGTGCCAGCAAACGGGGAATTGGCTACACCTTC	CASKRGIGYTF
TRBJ2-7	TRBV28	-	-	TGTGCCAGCAACTTGGCCATGGGCCTTTACGAGCAGTACTTC	CASNLAMGLYEQYF
TRBJ1-2	TRBV10-3	many	-	TGTGCCATCAGTGATCTGGGCAGGTGGCGAGATGGCTACACCTTC	CAISDLGRWRDGYTF
TRBJ1-5	TRBV19	-	TRBD1	TGTGCCAGTAGTACCACAGGGGGCCAGCAGCCCCAGCATTTT	CASSTTGGQQPQHF
TRBJ1-2	TRBV6-5	-	TRBD1	TGTGCCAGCAGCCTCCAGGGGGCGTATGGCTACACCTTC	CASSLQGAYGYTF
TRBJ2-2	TRBV15	-	-	TGTGCCACCAAAAAGGACACCCACACCGGGGAGCTGTTTTTT	CATKKDTHTGELFF
TRBJ1-6	TRBV3-1/TRBV3-2	-	TRBD1	TGTGCCAGCGGTGAGGAGACAGGGTTATATTCACCCCTCCACTTT	CASGEETGLYSPLHF
TRBJ2-1	TRBV18	once	-	TGTGCCAGCTCACGCGAGTCTCGATTGAATGAGCAGTTCTTC	CASSRESRLNEQFF
TRBJ2-1	TRBV18	-	-	TGTGCCACCGCAGGGAATGAGCAGTTCTTC	CATAGNEQFF
TRBJ2-1	TRBV10-3	-	TRBD2	TGTGCCATCAGTGCCCTAACTAGCGGAGGTCCTCACAATGAGCAGTTCTTC	CAISALTSGGPHNEQFF
TRBJ2-3	TRBV7-9	-	-	TGTGCCAGCAGCTTAGGTCCCGCAGATACGCAGTATTTT	CASSLGPADTQYF
TRBJ2-1	TRBV7-6	once	-	TGTGCCAGCAGCTTATGGGGGGGCCCCTACAATGAGCAGTTCTTC	CASSLWGGPYNEQFF
TRBJ2-2	TRBV7-2	-	TRBD1	TGTGCCAGCAGCTGGACAGGGGGCCGGGAGCTGTTTTTT	CASSWTGGRELFF
TRBJ2-5	TRBV10-3	-	TRBD2	TGTGCCATCAGTGAGGTTCAGGGAGGGGAGACCCAGTACTTC	CAISEVQGGETQYF
TRBJ2-2	TRBV5-1	-	TRBD2	TGCGCCAGCAGCCCGCTGGGCGGGGGGGACACCGGGGAGCTGTTTTTT	CASSPLGGGDTGELFF
TRBJ2-3	TRBV20-1	once	TRBD1	TGCAGTGCTAGTCGTGATATAGTGACAGGGGGTTCAGATACGCAGTATTTT	CSASRDIVTGGSDTQYF
TRBJ1-2	TRBV27	-	-	TGTGCCAGCAGCTGGGGGGGGGCGCATGGCTACACCTTC	CASSWGGAHGYTF
TRBJ2-2	TRBV5-1	-	TRBD2	TGCGCCAGCAGCTTGCTCGTGACTAGCGGGGGGACGAACACCGGGGAGCTGTTTTTT	CASSLLVTSGGTNTGELFF
TRBJ1-5	TRBV27	-	TRBD1	TGTGCCAGCAGTTTTGGACAGGGAGATCAGCCCCAGCATTTT	CASSFGQGDQPQHF
TRBJ2-7	TRBV23-1	-	TRBD1	TGCGCCAGCAGTCTCCCCGCAGGTCACAGGGGGCTTTGCGAGCAGTACTTC	CASSLPAGHRGLCEQYF
TRBJ1-2	TRBV19	few	TRBD1	TGTGCCAGTAGTATAAGGCCAGGGGGCTATGGCTACACCTTC	CASSIRPGGYGYTF
TRBJ2-1	TRBV2	-	TRBD2	TGTGCCAGCAGCCCTAAGACTAGCGGGGGGGCCAGGGACAATGAGCAGTTCTTC	CASSPKTSGGARDNEQFF